At least ten counts were recorded for the clone carrying this T cell receptor (beta chain). Its antigen is as yet unknown. The sample belongs to a study of T cells in Graves' hyperthyroidism and ophthalmopathy. About the study: Blood was drawn when the patient was first diagnosed and still untreated. Findings and limits, study-wide: Patients with ophthalmopathy were separated from those with stable hyperthyroidism by a 13 V-J model.

Germline V CDR1 and CDR2: SNHLY, FYNNEI. V shed 8 bases and J 2 bases; nucleotides not matched to a gene: 7. The CDR3 loop spans 14 amino acids. What was amplified from RNA transcripts were TCR beta CDR3 regions. The HTBI primer set was used in a first-round RT-PCR of the TCR CDR3. TCRdb re-called the multiplex PCR reads with MiXCR, one entry per CDR3 protein. The table includes around 190,000 distinct CDR3 sequences, about 18% detected once. Sequencing was carried out using blood. The V and J genes are TRBV2 and TRBJ2-3, with 7 nucleotides matching TRBD2. This TCR came from a woman aged 45-59 years with Graves' hyperthyroidism. The CDR3 reads CASGGTMNTDTQYF. The DNA of the CDR3 is TGTGCCAGCGGGGGGACTATGAACACAGATACGCAGTATTTT.